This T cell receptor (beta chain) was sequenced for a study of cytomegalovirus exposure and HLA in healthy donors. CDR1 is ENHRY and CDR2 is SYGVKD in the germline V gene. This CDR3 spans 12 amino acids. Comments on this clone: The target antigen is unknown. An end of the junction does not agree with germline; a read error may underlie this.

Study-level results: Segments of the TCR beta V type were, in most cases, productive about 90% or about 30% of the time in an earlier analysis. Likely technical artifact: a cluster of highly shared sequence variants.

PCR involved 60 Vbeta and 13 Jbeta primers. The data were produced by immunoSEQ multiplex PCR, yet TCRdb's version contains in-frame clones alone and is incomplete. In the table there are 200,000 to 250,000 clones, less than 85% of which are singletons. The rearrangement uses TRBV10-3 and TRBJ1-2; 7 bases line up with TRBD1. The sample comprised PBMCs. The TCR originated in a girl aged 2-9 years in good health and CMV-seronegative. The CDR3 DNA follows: TGTGCCATCAGCCCGACAGGGTCTAGGTTCTCCTTC. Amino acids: CAISPTGSRFSF.